A selection of T cell receptor beta chains follows, all from one sample in a study of blood T cell repertoires in COVID-19. The protocol was immunoSEQ multiplex PCR, while the TCRdb copy is restricted to in-frame clones and leaves out a portion. In the table there are tens of thousands of clones, roughly 82% of which are singletons. Sequenced: peripheral blood. The receptors here all came from a man aged 55 to 69 with acute or convalescent COVID-19. CDR3s include the opening cysteine and the closing phenylalanine or tryptophan. The D gene is left open where the match is weak. A clone size is listed for some rows: how often the clone was seen (once, few, many), or a class if it is expanded.

j_call clone_size v_call d_call cdr3_aa cdr3_nt
TRBJ1-2 NA TRBV7-2 NA CASSFARGYDYGYTF TGTGCCAGCAGCTTTGCTAGGGGTTATGACTATGGCTACACCTTC
TRBJ1-5 NA TRBV19 TRBD1 CASSIRTGENQPQHF TGTGCCAGTAGTATTCGGACAGGGGAAAATCAGCCCCAGCATTTT
TRBJ1-1 once TRBV5-1 NA CASSLEQGKLNTEAFF TGCGCCAGCAGCTTGGAGCAGGGTAAGCTCAACACTGAAGCTTTCTTT
TRBJ1-3 once TRBV6-5 NA CASNGGSGNTIYF TGTGCCAGCAATGGAGGCTCTGGAAACACCATATATTTT
TRBJ1-5 NA TRBV6-2/TRBV6-3 TRBD1 CASSFGQGRKNSNQPQHF TGTGCCAGCAGTTTTGGACAGGGAAGAAAAAATAGCAATCAGCCCCAGCATTTT
TRBJ1-2 NA TRBV2 NA CASSVDSRMSGYTF TGTGCCAGCAGTGTTGACAGCCGGATGTCTGGCTACACCTTC
TRBJ2-1 NA TRBV30 NA CAWSVLSGNEQFF TGTGCCTGGAGTGTACTTAGCGGCAATGAGCAGTTCTTC
TRBJ1-2 few TRBV6-2/TRBV6-3 NA CASSFGGSHIYGYTF TGTGCCAGCAGTTTCGGGGGTTCCCACATCTATGGCTACACCTTC
TRBJ2-5 NA TRBV5-6 NA CASSLADGKTQYF TGTGCCAGCAGCTTGGCCGACGGGAAGACCCAGTACTTC
TRBJ1-1 NA TRBV5-1 NA CASSSSRGINTEAFF TGCGCCAGCAGCTCCTCCAGGGGCATCAACACTGAAGCTTTCTTT
TRBJ2-2 NA TRBV29-1 TRBD2 CSAKLAGLNTGELFF TGCAGCGCCAAACTAGCGGGGCTGAACACCGGGGAGCTGTTTTTT
TRBJ2-4 NA TRBV5-4 TRBD1 CASSLEGDSGPNIQYF TGTGCCAGCAGCTTGGAAGGGGACAGTGGCCCCAACATTCAGTACTTC
TRBJ2-1 NA TRBV28 TRBD2 CASSFLAGVTYEQFF TGTGCCAGCAGTTTTCTAGCGGGGGTTACGTATGAGCAGTTCTTC
TRBJ1-3 NA TRBV5-1 NA CASSLPSGNTIYF TGCGCCAGCAGCTTGCCATCTGGAAACACCATATATTTT
TRBJ1-3 once TRBV24-1 NA CATSDSTGAGNTIYF TGTGCCACCAGTGACTCGACAGGAGCTGGAAACACCATATATTTT
TRBJ1-5 few TRBV7-9 NA CASSLAVIHQPQHF TGTGCCAGCAGCTTAGCTGTTATTCATCAGCCCCAGCATTTT
TRBJ2-1 NA TRBV12-3/TRBV12-4 NA CASSLAGGGEQFF TGTGCCAGCAGTTTAGCGGGGGGTGGTGAGCAGTTCTTC
TRBJ1-2 NA TRBV7-8 TRBD1 CASSSWDRGSNYGYTF TGTGCCAGCAGCTCCTGGGACAGGGGGAGTAACTATGGCTACACCTTC
TRBJ1-4 NA TRBV15 NA CATSRDRVRRTTNEKLFF TGTGCCACCAGCAGAGATCGTGTCAGGAGGACAACTAATGAAAAACTGTTTTTT
TRBJ2-6 NA TRBV6-1 NA CASSGGWGAGANVLTF TGTGCCAGCAGTGGTGGATGGGGGGCTGGGGCCAACGTCCTGACTTTC
TRBJ1-4 NA TRBV14 TRBD1 CASSHGQGRREKLFF TGTGCCAGCAGCCATGGACAGGGTCGAAGAGAAAAACTGTTTTTT
TRBJ1-1 once TRBV6-5 NA CASALGGPNTEAFF TGTGCCAGCGCACTGGGGGGACCGAACACTGAAGCTTTCTTT
TRBJ1-4 NA TRBV18 NA CASSPSIANEKLFF TGTGCCAGCTCACCAAGTATCGCGAATGAAAAACTGTTTTTT
TRBJ1-5 NA TRBV2 NA CASSEALRGQPQHF TGTGCCAGCAGTGAAGCGCTTCGGGGGCAGCCCCAGCATTTT
TRBJ2-7 NA TRBV15 NA CATSRDRQDYEQYF TGTGCCACCAGCAGAGATCGACAGGACTACGAGCAGTACTTC
TRBJ1-1 NA TRBV12-5 NA CASGLDRYTEAFF TGTGCTAGTGGTTTGGACAGGTACACTGAAGCTTTCTTT
TRBJ1-2 NA TRBV9 NA CASSVEQGLGYTF TGTGCCAGCAGCGTAGAACAGGGCCTCGGCTACACCTTC
TRBJ2-1 NA TRBV29-1 TRBD1 CSVRPTGDEQFF TGCAGCGTTCGACCGACAGGGGATGAGCAGTTCTTC
TRBJ1-2 once TRBV30 TRBD1 CARARQGGIYGYTF TGTGCCCGGGCCCGACAGGGGGGGATCTATGGCTACACCTTC
TRBJ2-1 NA TRBV9 TRBD2 CASSVVGGANNEQFF TGTGCCAGCAGCGTTGTCGGGGGGGCAAACAATGAGCAGTTCTTC
TRBJ2-5 NA TRBV5-1 TRBD1 CASRRTGYQETQYF TGCGCCAGCAGAAGGACAGGGTACCAAGAGACCCAGTACTTC
TRBJ2-6 NA TRBV28 NA CASSPTGANVLTF TGTGCCAGCAGCCCTACTGGGGCCAACGTCCTGACTTTC
TRBJ2-1 NA TRBV24-1 TRBD1 CATSARQGLEQFF TGTGCCACCAGTGCCCGACAGGGGCTTGAGCAGTTCTTC
TRBJ1-1 NA TRBV28 TRBD1 CASSTSGTENTEAFF TGTGCCAGCAGTACGTCCGGGACAGAAAACACTGAAGCTTTCTTT
TRBJ2-1 NA TRBV5-1 TRBD2 CASSLTSGGSYNEQFF TGCGCCAGCAGCCTGACTAGCGGGGGTTCCTACAATGAGCAGTTCTTC
TRBJ2-2 once TRBV6-2/TRBV6-3 NA CASSYSGTGELFF TGTGCCAGCAGTTATTCGGGGACCGGGGAGCTGTTTTTT
TRBJ2-2 NA TRBV24-1 NA CATSTLDKNTGELFF TGTGCCACCTCCACCCTGGACAAGAACACCGGGGAGCTGTTTTTT
TRBJ2-1 once TRBV19 NA CASSISGRRRVYNEQFF TGTGCCAGTAGTATCAGCGGCCGACGGCGGGTCTACAATGAGCAGTTCTTC
TRBJ1-3 NA TRBV19 TRBD1 CASRRQGPTGNTIYF TGTGCCAGCCGTAGACAGGGGCCAACTGGAAACACCATATATTTT
TRBJ2-1 NA TRBV11-3 TRBD2 CASSPGGNLGHEQFF TGTGCCAGCAGCCCGGGGGGGAATTTGGGCCATGAGCAGTTCTTC
TRBJ1-6 few TRBV19 NA CASMGGPENSPLHF TGTGCCAGTATGGGGGGGCCGGAGAATTCACCCCTCCACTTT
TRBJ2-1 once TRBV6-5 NA CASSYRETYNEQFF TGTGCCAGCAGTTACAGGGAGACCTACAATGAGCAGTTCTTC
TRBJ1-3 NA TRBV5-5 NA CASSLELNSGGNTIYF TGTGCCAGCAGCTTGGAACTAAACAGCGGTGGAAACACCATATATTTT
TRBJ2-3 NA TRBV15 NA CATSRNRQDTQYF TGTGCCACCAGCAGAAACAGGCAAGATACGCAGTATTTT
TRBJ2-5 NA TRBV9 TRBD2 CASSYGTSAQETQYF TGTGCCAGCAGCTATGGGACTAGCGCGCAAGAGACCCAGTACTTC
TRBJ2-1 NA TRBV7-9 TRBD2 CASIPGGGYNEQFF TGTGCCAGCATCCCCGGGGGGGGCTACAATGAGCAGTTCTTC
TRBJ1-1 NA TRBV6-5 NA CASSYNRVAFF TGTGCCAGCAGTTACAACAGGGTAGCTTTCTTT
TRBJ2-3 once TRBV14 NA CASSQDDYYTDTQYF TGTGCCAGCAGCCAAGATGACTATTACACAGATACGCAGTATTTT
TRBJ1-5 once TRBV27 NA CASSWGRRDACSNQPQHF TGTGCCAGCAGTTGGGGGCGCCGGGACGCCTGTAGCAATCAGCCCCAGCATTTT
TRBJ2-5 NA TRBV5-1 NA CASREKGGRETQYF TGCGCCAGCAGGGAGAAAGGGGGACGAGAGACCCAGTACTTC
TRBJ2-7 NA TRBV2 TRBD1 CASSGSLIRGRVYEQYF TGTGCCAGCAGTGGATCTCTTATAAGGGGGCGCGTGTACGAGCAGTACTTC
TRBJ1-2 NA TRBV28 NA CASSPFPRHGIANYGYTF TGTGCCAGCAGTCCCTTTCCCAGGCATGGTATAGCTAACTATGGCTACACCTTC
TRBJ1-2 once TRBV11-3 TRBD1 CASSWGQGVNYGYTF TGTGCCAGCAGCTGGGGACAGGGCGTTAACTATGGCTACACCTTC
TRBJ2-7 NA TRBV6-5 TRBD2 CASSRLAGFYEQYF TGTGCCAGCAGCCGACTAGCGGGGTTTTACGAGCAGTACTTC
TRBJ2-1 NA TRBV27 TRBD1 CASSRTGSVNNEQFF TGTGCCAGCAGTCGGACAGGGAGTGTAAACAATGAGCAGTTCTTC
TRBJ1-3 NA TRBV29-1 NA CSVGLVSGNTIYF TGCAGCGTTGGGCTGGTCTCTGGAAACACCATATATTTT